This is a list of T cell receptor beta chains from one sample in a study of T cell responses to AZD1222 COVID-19 vaccine. The repertoire was sequenced with immunoSEQ multiplex PCR; TCRdb's copy has only in-frame clones and lacks some. The table has 120,000 or so clones, approximately 89% seen once. Sample: peripheral blood, taken on day 0 of AZD1222 vaccination. These TCRs come from an adult in good health. The CDR3 runs from the conserved cysteine through the conserved F or W. A D gene is named only where the DNA matches it firmly. Where a row states a size, it is once, few, many or the class of an expanded clone; other rows omit it.

CDR3aa | CDR3nt | d_gene | v_gene | abundance | len | j_gene
CSVGTSGSETQYF | TGCAGCGTGGGGACTAGCGGGAGTGAGACCCAGTACTTC | TRBD2 | TRBV29-1 | . | 13 | TRBJ2-5
CASSRDRGRNAPLHF | TGTGCCAGCAGCCGGGACAGGGGGCGCAATGCACCCCTCCACTTT | TRBD1 | TRBV11-3 | few | 15 | TRBJ1-6
CAQTKNGSGGAATEAFF | TGTGCCCAAACAAAGAACGGTTCTGGGGGCGCGGCCACTGAAGCTTTCTTT | . | TRBV21-1 | . | 17 | TRBJ1-1
CASSLSGSQNYGYTF | TGTGCCAGCAGCTTATCAGGATCCCAGAACTATGGCTACACCTTC | . | TRBV11-2 | . | 15 | TRBJ1-2
CASSYSRLAREQYF | TGTGCCAGCAGTTACTCGAGACTAGCGAGGGAGCAGTACTTC | TRBD2 | TRBV6-5 | . | 14 | TRBJ2-7
CASSPPGQVYEQYF | TGCGCCAGCAGCCCCCCCGGACAGGTCTACGAGCAGTACTTC | TRBD1 | TRBV5-1 | . | 14 | TRBJ2-7
CASSLSPVGGTEAFF | TGCGCCAGCAGCTTATCACCGGTGGGAGGGACTGAAGCTTTCTTT | . | TRBV5-1 | . | 15 | TRBJ1-1
CASSPFAGRDTEAFF | TGTGCCAGCTCACCATTTGCAGGGCGGGACACTGAAGCTTTCTTT | . | TRBV18 | . | 15 | TRBJ1-1
CASKPGRQDNEQFF | TGTGCCAGCAAGCCGGGACGGCAAGACAATGAGCAGTTCTTC | . | TRBV6-5 | . | 14 | TRBJ2-1
CASSSQREGSYEQYF | TGCGCCAGCAGCTCCCAGCGGGAGGGATCCTACGAGCAGTACTTC | TRBD2 | TRBV5-1 | once | 15 | TRBJ2-7
CASSQPLERGGTDTQYF | TGTGCCAGCAGCCAACCGTTGGAGCGCGGAGGGACAGATACGCAGTATTTT | . | TRBV3-1/TRBV3-2 | . | 17 | TRBJ2-3
CASSPGQGNQPQHF | TGTGCCAGCAGCCCGGGACAGGGCAATCAGCCCCAGCATTTT | TRBD1 | TRBV7-9 | . | 14 | TRBJ1-5
CASSEGTGSNYGYTF | TGTGCCAGCAGTGAAGGGACAGGGTCTAACTATGGCTACACCTTC | TRBD1 | TRBV6-1 | . | 15 | TRBJ1-2
CASSLRQNTEAFF | TGTGCCAGCAGTTTAAGACAGAACACTGAAGCTTTCTTT | . | TRBV12-3/TRBV12-4 | . | 13 | TRBJ1-1